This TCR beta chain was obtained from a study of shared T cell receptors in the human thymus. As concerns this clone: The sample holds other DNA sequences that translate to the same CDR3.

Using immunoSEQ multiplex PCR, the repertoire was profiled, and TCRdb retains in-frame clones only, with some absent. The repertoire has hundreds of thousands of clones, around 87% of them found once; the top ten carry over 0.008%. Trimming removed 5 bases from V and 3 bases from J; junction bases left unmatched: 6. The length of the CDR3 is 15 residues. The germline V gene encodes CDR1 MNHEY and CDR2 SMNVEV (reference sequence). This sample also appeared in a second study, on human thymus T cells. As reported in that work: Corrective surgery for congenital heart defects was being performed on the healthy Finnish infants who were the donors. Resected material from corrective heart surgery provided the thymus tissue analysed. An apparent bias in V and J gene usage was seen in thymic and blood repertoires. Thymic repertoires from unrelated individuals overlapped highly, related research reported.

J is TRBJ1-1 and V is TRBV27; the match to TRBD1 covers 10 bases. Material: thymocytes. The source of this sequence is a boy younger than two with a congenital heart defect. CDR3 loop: CASSPRTGGDTEAFF. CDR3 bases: TGTGCCAGCAGTCCACGGACAGGGGGGGACACTGAAGCTTTCTTT.